The clone carrying this TCR beta chain occurred a few times. This record belongs to a study of T cell changes during pregnancy in multiple sclerosis. Unmatched junction bases numbered 4, after V lost 6 bases and J lost 0 bases. CDR3 size: 15 residues. The germline V gene has CDR1 MRHNA and CDR2 SNTAGT. Measured with immunoSEQ multiplex PCR; TCRdb has only the in-frame clones, and not every one. The repertoire includes tens of thousands of clones, 91% of them detected once, and roughly 0.7% sits in the top ten. The starting material was peripheral blood, obtained in the third trimester of pregnancy. The rearrangement uses TRBV6-4 and TRBJ1-5, with 8 bases matching TRBD1. This receptor was obtained from a female donor in good health, enrolled as a control in a pregnancy study. The CDR3 is CASRDRGYSNQPQHF. In DNA, the CDR3 is TGTGCCAGCAGAGACAGGGGTTATAGCAATCAGCCCCAGCATTTT.